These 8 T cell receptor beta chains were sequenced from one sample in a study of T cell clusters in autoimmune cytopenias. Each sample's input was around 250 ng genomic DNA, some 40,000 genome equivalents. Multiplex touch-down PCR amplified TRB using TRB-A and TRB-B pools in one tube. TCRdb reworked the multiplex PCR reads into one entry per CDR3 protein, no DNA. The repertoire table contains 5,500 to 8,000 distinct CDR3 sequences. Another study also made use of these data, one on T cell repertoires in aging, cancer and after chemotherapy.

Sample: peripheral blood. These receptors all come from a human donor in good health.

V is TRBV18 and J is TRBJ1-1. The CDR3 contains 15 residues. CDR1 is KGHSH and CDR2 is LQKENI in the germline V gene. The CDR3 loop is CASSPPGREDTEAFF.

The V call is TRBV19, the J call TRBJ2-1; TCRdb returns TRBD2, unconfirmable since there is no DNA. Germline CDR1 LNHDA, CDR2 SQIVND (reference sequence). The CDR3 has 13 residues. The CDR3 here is CASSVNSPDEQFF.

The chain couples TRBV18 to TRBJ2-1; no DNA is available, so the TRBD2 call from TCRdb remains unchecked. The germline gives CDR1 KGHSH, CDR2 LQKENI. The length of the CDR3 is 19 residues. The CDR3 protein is CASSPSKVAGGTSANEQFF.

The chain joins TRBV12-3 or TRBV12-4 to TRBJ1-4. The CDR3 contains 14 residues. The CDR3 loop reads CASSLGPLGEKLFF.

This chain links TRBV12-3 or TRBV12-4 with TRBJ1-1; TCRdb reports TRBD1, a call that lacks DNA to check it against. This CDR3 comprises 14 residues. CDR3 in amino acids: CASSLPGGNTEAFF.

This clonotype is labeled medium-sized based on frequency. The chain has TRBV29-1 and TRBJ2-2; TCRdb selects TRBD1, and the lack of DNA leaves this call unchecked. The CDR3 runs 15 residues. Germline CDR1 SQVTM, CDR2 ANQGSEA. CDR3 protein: CSVYGAIPNTGELFF.

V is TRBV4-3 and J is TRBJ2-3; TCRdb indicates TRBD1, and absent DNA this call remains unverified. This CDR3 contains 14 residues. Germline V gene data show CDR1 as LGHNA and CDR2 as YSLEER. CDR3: CASSPTGPTDTQYF.

Here the CDR3 reads CASSLGIRGTEAFF. The chain employs TRBV5-4 and TRBJ1-1. Germline loops: CDR1 SGHNT, CDR2 YYREEE (reference sequence). The CDR3 extends over 14 amino acids. Filled out from reference TRBV5-4 and TRBJ1-1, the complete variable domain reads ETGVTQSPTHLIKTRGQQVTLRCSSQSGHNTVSWYQQALGQGPQFIFQYYREEENGRGNFPPRFSGLQFPNYSSELNVNALELDDSALYLCASSLGIRGTEAFFGQGTRLTVV.